The clone carrying this T cell receptor beta chain was counted between two and nine times. Its antigen remains unknown. Assay used: immunoSEQ multiplex PCR; TCRdb lists only in-frame clones, some missing. The sample carries around 3,000 clones, around 85% recorded once. The data were taken from a study of immune cell composition in non-small cell lung cancer. General study points: Tumour-reactive clones were not shown to match dominant in vivo tumour clones.

The sample was also reused in another study, on CD4 T cells in lung cancer.

Sequenced material: lung tumor tissue. The clonotype comes from a human donor with non-small cell lung cancer.

CDR3 nucleotides: TGTGCCTGTCGAGCGGGCCCGGGGGATGAGCAGTTCTTC. This translates into CACRAGPGDEQFF. The chain links TRBV10-3 to TRBJ2-1, with D possibly matching TRBD2 (6 bases). The CDR3 sequence is 13 residues long. Germline assignment: CDR1 ENHRY and CDR2 SYGVKD. With 11 bases removed from V and 8 bases from J, the gap between germline ends came to 19 bases.